The 14 T cell receptor beta chains below all came from one sample that was sequenced in a study of CD8 T cells in Susac syndrome. After extraction with the RNeasy kit, 0.5 to 1 ug of the RNA was reverse transcribed using random hexamers. TCRdb reprocessed the immunoSEQ multiplex PCR reads with MiXCR, giving one entry per CDR3 protein. The data hold about 50,000 distinct CDR3 sequences, with around 93% observed a single time. The sequenced sample was CD8+ T cells from PBMCs. These TCRs come from a human donor with multiple sclerosis.

The chain combines TRBV24-1 with TRBJ2-1; TRBD1 matches 9 bases. This CDR3 region has 15 residues. The J segment lost 4 bases and the V segment lost 1 base, leaving 1 base of the junction unmatched. The germline V gene encodes CDR1 KGHDR and CDR2 SFDVKD. The CDR3 nucleotides are TGTGCCACCAGTGATTTCGGGACAGGGTACAATGAGCAGTTCTTC. The encoded protein is CATSDFGTGYNEQFF.

J is TRBJ2-1 and V is TRBV27, with D perhaps given as TRBD1 or TRBD2 (5 bases each). The germline V and J ends were trimmed by 7 bases and 8 bases, with 15 bases remaining between them. The CDR3 is made up of 13 amino acids. Germline V gene sequence: CDR1 MNHEY, CDR2 SMNVEV (reference sequence). The DNA of the CDR3 is TGTGCCAGCAAGCGGCAGGGCCTCTATGAGCAGTTCTTC. Translation gives CASKRQGLYEQFF.

This chain joins TRBV7-8 and TRBJ2-1, with D perhaps matching TRBD2 (5 bases). The CDR3 totals 14 residues. The V and J ends lost 3 bases and 8 bases respectively, with 14 bases between them. Germline V lookup: CDR1 SGHVS, CDR2 FQNEAQ. The CDR3 here is CASSFGPGIDEQFF. Written as DNA, the CDR3 is TGTGCCAGCAGCTTCGGGCCCGGGATTGATGAGCAGTTCTTC.

This clonotype has only a few counts. This rearrangement joins TRBV7-8 to TRBJ1-1, with unresolved D. Trimming cost V 1 base and J 3 bases, with 15 bases left between them. The CDR3 is made up of 16 amino acids. Germline CDR1 reads SGHVS; CDR2 reads FQNEAQ. The CDR3 bases are TGTGCCAGCAGCTTAGAACGCCCTTGGGGAGACACTGAAGCTTTCTTT. Its translation is CASSLERPWGDTEAFF.

The V gene is TRBV13, the J gene TRBJ2-5; D is perhaps TRBD2 (6 bases). Germline V gene data show CDR1 as PRHDT and CDR2 as FYEKMQ (reference sequence). The CDR3 is 13 amino acids. The V gene lost 10 bases and the J gene lost 1 base, with 13 bases spanning the gap. The CDR3 bases are TGTGCCATTCGACTAGTTCCCCAAGAGACCCAGTACTTC. As protein: CAIRLVPQETQYF.

This sequence joins TRBV28 and TRBJ1-1; 8 nucleotides line up with TRBD1. With V trimmed by 5 bases and J by 3 bases, 5 bases remained unmatched. Germline V gene lookup returns CDR1 MDHEN and CDR2 SYDVKM. The CDR3 is 14 residues long. As DNA, the CDR3 is TGTGCCAGCAGTCTAGACAGGGGATACACTGAAGCTTTCTTT. Protein sequence: CASSLDRGYTEAFF.

The V call is TRBV25-1, the J call TRBJ1-1; the D is unclear. CDR3 length: 14 residues. Germline V gene sequence: CDR1 MGHDK, CDR2 SYGVNS. V gave up 5 bases and J gave up 5 bases, with 15 bases separating them. CDR3 region: CASSPDGPWTEAFF. As DNA, the CDR3 is TGTGCCAGCAGTCCGGATGGGCCGTGGACTGAAGCTTTCTTT.

The V call is TRBV15, the J call TRBJ2-7; D may match TRBD1 or TRBD2 (5 bases each). Trimming left V 0 bases short and J 6 bases short, with 18 bases between. From germline, CDR1 is LNHNV and CDR2 YYDKDF (reference sequence). This CDR3 comprises 16 residues. CDR3 sequence reads: CATSRDQGTLRVEQYF. The CDR3 DNA reads as TGTGCCACCAGCAGAGATCAAGGGACGTTGAGGGTCGAGCAGTACTTC.

This chain joins TRBV15 and TRBJ1-5; perhaps TRBD1 as D (5 bases). The CDR3 has 15 amino acids. Germline V gene lookup returns CDR1 LNHNV and CDR2 YYDKDF (reference sequence). Trimming took off 5 bases at V and 3 bases at J, with 14 bases between the two ends. The CDR3 DNA follows: TGTGCCACCAGCGGGACTGGAAGTGTCAATCAGCCCCAGCATTTT. This gives the protein CATSGTGSVNQPQHF.

This rearrangement joins TRBV5-1 to TRBJ1-1, with D maybe TRBD1 (5 bases). This CDR3 comprises 14 residues. Germline lookup yields CDR1 SGHRS and CDR2 YFSETQ. V lost 7 bases to trimming and J lost 6 bases, with 19 bases between them. The CDR3: CASGTGVGHAEAFF. The CDR3 DNA reads TGCGCCAGCGGGACGGGGGTCGGTCACGCTGAAGCTTTCTTT.

This chain uses TRBV7-2 with TRBJ1-6, with TRBD1 as a possible D gene (6 bases). This CDR3 has 19 residues. The V end lost 1 base, the J end lost 2 bases, and 18 bases lay between the germline ends. CDR1 is SGHTA and CDR2 is FQGNSA in the germline V gene. In DNA, the CDR3 is TGTGCCAGCAGCTTAGGGAAACCTCTAACAGGGACCTATAATTCACCCCTCCACTTT. This encodes CASSLGKPLTGTYNSPLHF.

The chain links TRBV7-8 to TRBJ1-4; D ambiguous. The germline V and J ends were trimmed by 1 base and 7 bases, with 10 bases remaining between them. The CDR3 has 14 amino acids. Germline CDR1 SGHVS, CDR2 FQNEAQ. CDR3 DNA: TGTGCCAGCAGCTTAGGGTCGGGCCGTGAAAAACTGTTTTTT. This gives the protein CASSLGSGREKLFF.

The V and J genes are TRBV21-1 and TRBJ2-5. TRBV21-1 is a pseudogene segment. CDR3 length equals 13 residues. CDR3 nucleotide sequence: TGTGCCAGCAGCAAGAAGGTTCGAGGGACCCAGTACTTC. Its translation: CASSKKVRGTQYF.

The chain carries TRBV7-9 and TRBJ1-2; TRBD1 matches 10 bases. Losses at the gene ends were 1 base for V and 3 bases for J; bases not matched to a gene: 2. CDR3 length: 15 amino acids. Germline CDR1 and CDR2: SEHNR and FQNEAQ (reference sequence). Written as DNA, the CDR3 is TGTGCCAGCAGCTTAGAAGGGACAGGGGACTATGGCTACACCTTC. This translates into CASSLEGTGDYGYTF.